This TCR beta chain is from a study of T cells in localized non-small cell lung cancer (dated by TCRdb to the early 2020s). For the study in its entirety: The study examined T cell repertoires in 200 to 300 patients with early-stage NSCLC and compared tumors with uninvolved tumor-adjacent lungs. The cohort consisted of 200 to 250 treatment-naive NSCLC patients whose localized lung tumors had been resected. NSCLC patients had a mean age of approximately 70 years, and fewer than 150 were male and 107 female. The research as a whole found: Because the study design was exploratory, TCR variables were selected using unadjusted p-values without false-discovery rate correction. A median of roughly 60 of the top 100 tumor clones were detected in paired uninvolved adjacent lung, and 28 of these tumor clones were also found among the top 100 clones of the paired uninvolved adjacent lung. Because multi-region tumor sequencing was not done, intratumor heterogeneity could not be ruled out. Higher blood T cell density associated with longer overall survival, while higher adjacent-lung clonality associated with shorter survival. Uninvolved tumor-adjacent lung showed the highest T cell clonality, higher than tumor, which suggests more focused antigenic responses in the adjacent lung.

Ends trimmed: V by 5 bases, J by 4 bases; bases unmatched to a gene: 9. CDR1 SEHNR and CDR2 FQNEAQ were looked up in the germline V gene (reference sequence). The CDR3 contains 16 residues, cysteine and phenylalanine counted. Solely the CDR3 DNA is kept, with 48 bases framed from the first base. For this clone: This receptor's antigen is unknown. Base qualities are not provided; no much larger clone lies one nucleotide away.

At diagnosis, peripheral blood, uninvolved tumor-adjacent lung and tumor were collected and stored as a combination of fresh-frozen and FFPE material. For TCR repertoire profiling, the blood samples were analyzed as peripheral blood mononuclear cells. TCR beta CDR3 regions were sequenced from DNA using the immunoSEQ Assay. The paper's processing steps were these. To compute T cell density, TCR beta template counts were normalized to usable DNA, which was estimated by amplifying housekeeping genes. Using the preseqR package, richness was estimated by extrapolating to 120,000 templates for tissue samples and 400,000 templates for PBMC samples. Clonality was defined by subtracting Pielou's evenness from one. Tissue-enriched TCRs were identified by differential abundance testing using productive amino-acid clonotypes, minimum total count 5 and alpha 0.1. The Jaccard Index and the Morisita Overlap Index were used to measure repertoire overlap between compartments. GLIPH clustered TCR beta CDR3s with public tetramer-defined viral CDR3s; viral motifs required at least three viral sequences plus V-gene enrichment. TCRdb obtained this table from immuneACCESS and retained in-frame rearrangements with V and J assigned. These tables miss some clones; where compared with another copy, unresolved V genes account for less than half of the shortfall, and the remainder is unexplained. V, J and clone size derive from that table, while D and trimming were established from the DNA sequence. Across this sample there are 9,500 to 11,000 clones, with around 82% seen only once. Around 20% of the sample is held by the ten biggest clonotypes.

The material was peripheral blood mononuclear cells, obtained before any cancer treatment. The sequence is built from TRBV7-9 and TRBJ1-1, with 11 middle bases fitting TRBD1. This TCR was recovered from a female donor at least 60 years old with stage II lung adenocarcinoma. The CDR3 sequence is CASSLGVGTGGTEAFF. The nucleotides are TGTGCCAGCAGCCTAGGGGTGGGGACAGGGGGCACTGAAGCTTTCTTT.